Listed below are T cell receptor beta chains from one sample, sequenced in a study of T cell changes during pregnancy in multiple sclerosis. Using immunoSEQ multiplex PCR, the repertoire was profiled, and TCRdb retains in-frame clones only, with some absent. The sample contains about 70,000 clones, more than 90% of which appear only once. Specimen: peripheral blood, collected in the second trimester of pregnancy. The receptors derive from a female donor in good health, enrolled as a control in a pregnancy study. CDR3s include the opening cysteine and the closing phenylalanine or tryptophan. D genes are given only for firm matches. Where a row states a size, it is once, few, many or the class of an expanded clone; other rows omit it.

NA	TRBD1	TRBJ2-7	TRBV18	CASSPPNNRGIYEQYF	TGTGCCAGCTCACCACCAAACAACAGGGGGATCTACGAGCAGTACTTC
NA	TRBD1	TRBJ2-7	TRBV7-9	CASSLEGAAYEQYF	TGTGCCAGCAGCTTAGAGGGGGCAGCCTACGAGCAGTACTTC
once	TRBD2	TRBJ2-3	TRBV19	CASSLRDYLTDTQYF	TGTGCCAGTAGTCTCCGGGACTACCTCACAGATACGCAGTATTTT
NA	TRBD2	TRBJ2-1	TRBV4-3	CASSQEGGVGEQFF	TGCGCCAGCAGCCAAGAGGGAGGGGTCGGTGAGCAGTTCTTC
NA	NA	TRBJ2-7	TRBV27	CASSPGRQATYEQYF	TGTGCCAGCAGTCCCGGTCGACAGGCGACCTACGAGCAGTACTTC
NA	NA	TRBJ1-2	TRBV30	CAWSDNGGYTF	TGTGCCTGGAGTGATAATGGCGGCTACACCTTC
NA	NA	TRBJ2-3	TRBV11-1	CASDLGGTTDTQYF	TGTGCCAGCGACCTCGGGGGAACCACAGATACGCAGTATTTT
NA	TRBD1	TRBJ2-5	TRBV10-3	CAISLGQGVGTQYF	TGTGCCATCAGCCTGGGACAGGGGGTAGGAACCCAGTACTTC
NA	NA	TRBJ2-7	TRBV29-1	CSVVTYEQYF	TGCAGCGTTGTAACCTACGAGCAGTACTTC
NA	TRBD1	TRBJ1-3	TRBV19	CASSIRGGFGNTIYF	TGTGCCAGTAGTATAAGAGGGGGCTTTGGAAACACCATATATTTT
NA	NA	TRBJ1-1	TRBV6-5	CASSYSRGVRTEAFF	TGTGCCAGCAGTTACTCACGCGGGGTGAGAACTGAAGCTTTCTTT
NA	NA	TRBJ2-5	TRBV28	CASSLGKGGRGGETQYF	TGTGCCAGCAGTCTCGGAAAGGGGGGGCGCGGGGGAGAGACCCAGTACTTC
NA	NA	TRBJ1-5	TRBV11-2	CASSLSGSNQPQHF	TGTGCCAGCAGCTTGTCAGGGTCCAATCAGCCCCAGCATTTT
NA	TRBD2	TRBJ2-3	TRBV6-5	CASSYLASGGGDTQYF	TGTGCCAGCAGTTACCTGGCTAGCGGGGGCGGGGATACGCAGTATTTT
NA	NA	TRBJ1-2	TRBV7-3	CASSLQGGDPYGYTF	TGTGCCAGCAGCCTTCAGGGTGGCGATCCCTATGGCTACACCTTC
NA	NA	TRBJ2-1	TRBV7-9	CASSRVDIGNEQFF	TGTGCCAGCAGCCGAGTTGACATCGGCAATGAGCAGTTCTTC
NA	NA	TRBJ1-1	TRBV15	CATSRDRQMNTEAFF	TGTGCCACCAGCAGAGATAGACAAATGAACACTGAAGCTTTCTTT
NA	NA	TRBJ1-1	TRBV4-1	CASSHRGEGLIEAFF	TGCGCCAGCAGCCACCGAGGGGAGGGGCTGATTGAAGCTTTCTTT
NA	TRBD1	TRBJ1-5	TRBV7-2	CASSLVTGDNQPQHF	TGTGCCAGCAGCTTAGTTACAGGGGACAATCAGCCCCAGCATTTT
NA	TRBD2	TRBJ2-1	TRBV5-6	CASSLVAGGPGEQFF	TGTGCCAGCAGCTTGGTGGCGGGGGGGCCGGGTGAGCAGTTCTTC
NA	NA	TRBJ2-5	TRBV14	CASSPTSQETQYF	TGTGCCAGCAGCCCGACTAGCCAAGAGACCCAGTACTTC
NA	NA	TRBJ1-2	TRBV4-2	CASSQGEDGYTF	TGTGCCAGCAGCCAGGGGGAGGACGGCTACACCTTC
NA	NA	TRBJ2-7	TRBV6-1	CASSRGPPGYYEQYF	TGTGCCAGCAGCCGCGGACCCCCGGGATATTACGAGCAGTACTTC
NA	TRBD1	TRBJ2-2	TRBV15	CATKKEPGQGSGELFF	TGTGCCACCAAGAAGGAACCGGGACAGGGGTCCGGGGAGCTGTTTTTT
NA	NA	TRBJ2-7	TRBV4-1	CASSHEAKQYF	TGCGCCAGCAGCCACGAGGCTAAGCAGTACTTC
NA	NA	TRBJ1-1	TRBV2	CASIQGSNTEAFF	TGTGCCAGCATACAGGGATCGAACACTGAAGCTTTCTTT
NA	TRBD1	TRBJ1-2	TRBV18	CASSPQGQGPNGYTF	TGTGCCAGCTCACCACAGGGACAGGGCCCTAATGGCTACACCTTC
NA	NA	TRBJ2-6	TRBV10-1	CASSGAIQDSSSGANVLTF	TGCGCCAGCAGTGGGGCCATACAGGATTCAAGCTCTGGGGCCAACGTCCTGACTTTC
NA	NA	TRBJ1-6	TRBV27	CASSLSGSYSYNSPLHF	TGTGCCAGCAGTTTATCGGGCAGCTACTCCTATAATTCACCCCTCCACTTT
NA	TRBD1	TRBJ2-1	TRBV5-1	CASRTGESYNEQFF	TGCGCCAGCAGGACAGGGGAATCCTACAATGAGCAGTTCTTC
NA	NA	TRBJ1-1	TRBV29-1	CSALLGGTEAFF	TGCAGCGCCCTGCTAGGGGGCACTGAAGCTTTCTTT
NA	TRBD1	TRBJ1-2	TRBV13	CASDNIRDRVVDGYTF	TGTGCCAGCGATAACATCCGGGACAGGGTGGTAGATGGCTACACCTTC
NA	TRBD1	TRBJ2-3	TRBV6-1	CASRLTGSDTQYF	TGTGCCAGCAGGTTGACAGGGTCAGATACGCAGTATTTT
NA	NA	TRBJ2-2	TRBV15	CATSNLASTGELFF	TGTGCCACCAGCAACCTAGCGTCGACCGGGGAGCTGTTTTTT
NA	NA	TRBJ2-1	TRBV7-8	CASSLAPGNEQFF	TGTGCCAGCAGCTTAGCCCCAGGAAACGAGCAGTTCTTC
NA	NA	TRBJ2-7	TRBV6-5	CASSLSGRSYEQYF	TGTGCCAGCAGTTTAAGCGGCAGGTCCTACGAGCAGTACTTC
once	NA	TRBJ1-2	TRBV5-6	CASSSRQAKMANYGYTF	TGTGCCAGCAGCTCCCGACAGGCCAAAATGGCTAACTATGGCTACACCTTC
NA	NA	TRBJ2-5	TRBV4-1	CASSQGVGYQETQYF	TGCGCCAGCAGCCAAGGCGTGGGCTATCAAGAGACCCAGTACTTC
NA	NA	TRBJ2-6	TRBV7-2	CASSLLAAGANVLTF	TGTGCCAGCAGCCTACTTGCGGCTGGGGCCAACGTCCTGACTTTC
NA	NA	TRBJ1-4	TRBV6-6	CASSRYRSTNEKLFF	TGTGCCAGCAGCCGCTACAGGAGTACCAATGAAAAACTGTTTTTT
NA	TRBD1	TRBJ1-1	TRBV5-1	CASSPEAGGNTEAFF	TGCGCCAGCAGCCCGGAGGCAGGGGGAAACACTGAAGCTTTCTTT
NA	NA	TRBJ2-1	TRBV27	CASRGARINEQFF	TGTGCCAGCAGGGGGGCGAGAATCAATGAGCAGTTCTTC
NA	NA	TRBJ1-2	TRBV7-9	CASSHLTGKANYGYTF	TGTGCCAGCAGCCACCTTACAGGGAAAGCTAACTATGGCTACACCTTC
NA	NA	TRBJ2-2	TRBV11-2	CASSLPGSHTGELFF	TGTGCCAGCAGCCTCCCGGGGTCTCACACCGGGGAGCTGTTTTTT
NA	NA	TRBJ1-4	TRBV19	CASSIAGLSEKLFF	TGTGCCAGTAGTATAGCAGGGTTGAGCGAAAAACTGTTTTTT
NA	NA	TRBJ1-2	TRBV5-4	CASSLAGGNYGYTF	TGTGCCAGCAGCTTGGCGGGCGGGAACTATGGCTACACCTTC
NA	NA	TRBJ1-4	TRBV4-3	CASSPGLANEKLFF	TGCGCCAGCAGCCCAGGGTTGGCTAATGAAAAACTGTTTTTT
NA	NA	TRBJ1-2	TRBV28	CASNSFHSKTGLGYTF	TGTGCCAGCAACAGTTTCCACTCAAAAACAGGGCTTGGCTACACCTTC
NA	NA	TRBJ1-3	TRBV28	CASVDRTGNTIYF	TGTGCCAGCGTAGACAGGACTGGAAACACCATATATTTT
NA	NA	TRBJ1-2	TRBV28	CASRTPGEGVYGYTF	TGTGCCAGCAGGACCCCAGGGGAAGGGGTCTATGGCTACACCTTC
few	TRBD1	TRBJ1-2	TRBV10-3	CAIRETGQYGYTF	TGTGCCATCAGGGAGACAGGGCAGTATGGCTACACCTTC
NA	TRBD1	TRBJ1-1	TRBV14	CASSRQGSTEAFF	TGTGCCAGCAGCCGACAGGGTTCCACTGAAGCTTTCTTT
NA	TRBD2	TRBJ2-3	TRBV5-4	CATTSGPASGGTDTQYF	TGTGCCACCACCTCGGGGCCGGCTAGCGGGGGCACAGATACGCAGTATTTT
NA	NA	TRBJ1-1	TRBV19	CATGMYTGKYTEAFF	TGTGCCACCGGGATGTACACCGGGAAATACACTGAAGCTTTCTTT
NA	NA	TRBJ2-3	TRBV5-1	CASSHAVGGDFTDTQYF	TGCGCCAGCAGCCATGCCGTGGGCGGGGACTTCACAGATACGCAGTATTTT
NA	NA	TRBJ1-1	TRBV29-1	CSVLGHSMNTEAFF	TGCAGCGTTTTGGGACACTCGATGAACACTGAAGCTTTCTTT
NA	TRBD1	TRBJ2-7	TRBV7-9	CASSFPGQGVEQYF	TGTGCCAGCAGCTTCCCGGGACAGGGGGTCGAGCAGTACTTC
NA	TRBD1	TRBJ2-3	TRBV7-3	CASSPQGARADTQYF	TGTGCCAGCAGCCCTCAGGGGGCGCGGGCAGATACGCAGTATTTT
NA	NA	TRBJ1-1	TRBV15	CATSNQQNTEAFF	TGTGCCACCTCAAATCAACAGAACACTGAAGCTTTCTTT
NA	TRBD2	TRBJ2-3	TRBV18	CASSQELAGISGDTQYF	TGTGCCAGCTCACAGGAACTAGCGGGGATCTCCGGAGATACGCAGTATTTT